Here is one T cell receptor (beta chain) with its context. It lacks a known antigen. Base qualities are not recorded, but no much larger clone differs from it by a single base. The sample originates from a study of post-analysis software for immune sequencing data (dated by TCRdb to the mid-2010s). With respect to the entire study: Disease courses on record covered relapsing-remitting, secondary progressive and progressive-relapsing multiple sclerosis, though some patients had no subtype annotation. The patient repertoires were set against about 12 previously published healthy control repertoires from donors whose ages ranged from roughly 6 to 27 years. A subset of samples was prepared in parallel using single-end sample barcoding, then pooled and co-amplified after Illumina adapter ligation. What the study reported, not specific to this receptor: Direct clustering with F measure revealed strong co-clustering of samples prepared in the same batch, which led to a batch-effect correction. Patients showed significantly higher frequencies than controls for a handful of TRBV segments, among them TRBV5-6, TRBV5-1 and TRBV20-1. Normalized Chao1 diversity was significantly lower in multiple sclerosis patients than controls, suggesting substantial peripheral T-cell clonal expansion. The control group was slightly older than the multiple sclerosis patient group.

TCR beta repertoires were profiled from peripheral blood of under 15 young patients with multiple sclerosis to demonstrate the VDJtools post-analysis software. The patients with multiple sclerosis were children and adolescents between about 6 and 15 years of age. Library preparation employed PCR. Sequencing took place on an Illumina HiSeq 2500. To reduce PCR and sequencing biases, unique molecular identifiers were incorporated into the TCR beta cDNA libraries. Roughly 0.5 million cDNA molecules were obtained per 1 to 10 million input T cells, so each molecule approximated one T cell. The patient libraries were prepared and sequenced with the same protocol used for the earlier healthy control dataset. Within a given batch, samples were prepared together, multiplexed and sequenced on the same HiSeq lane. As for the original processing: MIGEC was used to process the raw barcoded reads, and molecular identifier groups with only a single read were discarded before consensus assembly and CDR3 extraction. Clonotype tables were post-analysed with VDJtools, normalizing diversity by down-sampling all datasets to the smallest sample size. Repertoire overlap clustering matched CDR3 amino acid but not nucleotide sequences to correct batch-related cross-sample contamination. TCRdb ran its own pipeline on the public reads, namely fastp trimming at Q25 and MiXCR clone calling, and kept in-frame beta chains. Rows are combined by CDR3 protein, so each entry shows the most common genes and DNA. TCRdb, not the authors, supplied the V and J calls. The sample has approximately 360,000 distinct CDR3 sequences on record, about a third of them singletons. 13% of the sample goes to the ten largest clones.

Per the germline V gene (reference sequence), DFQATT is the CDR1 and SNEGSKA is the CDR2. Its CDR3 holds 12 amino acids, cysteine through phenylalanine. CDR3 DNA only is kept here, 36 bases in frame from base 1. Between the V and J ends, shortened by 2 bases and 4 bases respectively, the junction contains 8 bases. The sample taken for sequencing was blood. Recombination linked TRBV20-1 to TRBJ2-5; a weak D assignment points to TRBD1 (5 bases agree). This receptor was taken from a girl aged 5 to 17 with multiple sclerosis. CDR3 protein: CSARLGVETQYF. The DNA sequence is TGCAGTGCTAGACTAGGGGTAGAGACCCAGTACTTC.